The 17 T cell receptor beta chains below come from one sample, sequenced in a study of T cell responses to AZD1222 COVID-19 vaccine. Sequencing was performed with immunoSEQ multiplex PCR; in TCRdb, only in-frame clones are kept and a portion is missing. The profile covers about 120,000 clones, with more than 85% appearing a single time and 4.5% to 6% taken by the ten largest. The sample in question was peripheral blood, obtained 28 days after the second AZD1222 dose. The receptors stem from an adult who received the AZD1222 COVID-19 vaccine.

The rearrangement joins TRBV7-2 to TRBJ2-1; weak D call: TRBD1 (6 bases). The ends were cut back, 8 bases at V and 5 bases at J, with 16 bases in the middle. Germline-derived CDR1 and CDR2 are SGHTA and FQGNSA. The CDR3 totals 14 residues. The CDR3 nucleotides read TGTGCCAGCCCGACCCCACCAGGGGACAATGAGCAGTTCTTC. Protein sequence: CASPTPPGDNEQFF.

Note on this clone: Sequence at one end of the junction differs from germline and may be a read error. The chain has TRBV5-1 and TRBJ2-7; D perhaps matches TRBD2 (5 bases). The CDR3 covers 14 residues. Germline V gene sequence: CDR1 SGHRS, CDR2 YFSETQ. The CDR3 is CASSAWTGSYAQYF. The CDR3 bases are TGCGCCAGCAGCGCCTGGACTGGCTCCTACGCGCAGTACTTC.

This chain links TRBV5-4 with TRBJ1-3; tentatively, D is TRBD1 (6 bases). Per germline, CDR1 SGHNT and CDR2 YYREEE (reference sequence). This CDR3 spans 14 amino acids. V lost 5 bases to trimming and J lost 2 bases, with 11 bases between them. CDR3 region: CASSQQGTGNTIYF. CDR3 bases: TGTGCCAGCAGTCAACAGGGCACTGGAAACACCATATATTTT. The full variable domain, with the rest looked up from reference TRBV5-4 and TRBJ1-3, is ETGVTQSPTHLIKTRGQQVTLRCSSQSGHNTVSWYQQALGQGPQFIFQYYREEENGRGNFPPRFSGLQFPNYSSELNVNALELDDSALYLCASSQQGTGNTIYFGEGSWLTVV.

There are a few counts of this clone. The rearrangement uses TRBV10-3 and TRBJ2-5; 7 positions match TRBD1. Germline CDR1 ENHRY, CDR2 SYGVKD. The CDR3 is made up of 13 amino acids. Losses at the gene ends were 6 bases for V and 5 bases for J; bases not matched to a gene: 6. CDR3 loop: CAIRPDRVETQYF. The CDR3, as DNA: TGTGCCATCAGACCCGACAGGGTTGAGACCCAGTACTTC.

V is TRBV7-2 and J is TRBJ2-5; 12 bases line up with TRBD2. V shed 4 bases, J shed 0 bases, and the junction held 3 bases outside the gene matches. The V gene's germline CDR1 is SGHTA and CDR2 FQGNSA. CDR3 length equals 16 residues. CDR3 nucleotides: TGTGCCAGCAGCTACAGGACTAGCGGGGACCAAGAGACCCAGTACTTC. This gives the protein CASSYRTSGDQETQYF.

The chain employs TRBV5-6 and TRBJ2-7; the D gene could be TRBD1 or TRBD2 (5 bases each). The germline gives CDR1 SGHDT, CDR2 YYEEEE. The CDR3 contains 12 residues. V lost 0 bases to trimming and J lost 6 bases, with 7 bases between them. The CDR3 DNA is TGTGCCAGCAGCTTGGCAGGGAGCGAGCAGTACTTC. Protein sequence: CASSLAGSEQYF. Drawing the rest from reference TRBV5-6 and TRBJ2-7, the complete variable domain is DAGVTQSPTHLIKTRGQQVTLRCSPKSGHDTVSWYQQALGQGPQFIFQYYEEEERQRGNFPDRFSGHQFPNYSSELNVNALLLGDSALYLCASSLAGSEQYFGPGTRLTVT.

This chain connects TRBV5-1 to TRBJ1-3, with unresolved D. Germline V gene data show CDR1 as SGHRS and CDR2 as YFSETQ. With 4 bases removed from V and 0 bases from J, the gap between germline ends came to 11 bases. CDR3 length: 15 amino acids. CDR3 region: CASSPQVHSGNTIYF. CDR3 sequence (DNA): TGCGCCAGCAGCCCGCAGGTTCACTCTGGAAACACCATATATTTT.

The chain joins TRBV12-3 or TRBV12-4 to TRBJ1-2, with 7 bases that match TRBD1. The CDR3 has 12 amino acids. V dropped 3 bases and J dropped 8; count of bases not matched to a gene: 3. The CDR3 nucleotides read TGTGCCAGCAGTTTCTTAGGGGGCGGCTACACCTTC. Protein sequence: CASSFLGGGYTF.

V is TRBV25-1 and J is TRBJ2-1, with 11 bases aligning to TRBD1. CDR1 and CDR2 (germline): MGHDK, SYGVNS. The CDR3 has 17 amino acids. Trimming took 4 bases from V and 7 from J; bases not matched to a gene: 12. Here the CDR3 DNA reads TGTGCCAGCAGTGCAATACCAGGGACAGGGGGTAGTAATGAGCAGTTCTTC. It yields the protein CASSAIPGTGGSNEQFF.

This clone showed up just once. This sequence joins TRBV4-2 and TRBJ1-2; 7 bases agree with TRBD1. J gave up 6 bases and V 3 bases, and 10 bases lay outside the gene matches. Per the germline V gene, CDR1 is LGHNA and CDR2 is YNFKEQ. The CDR3 consists of 15 residues. CDR3 loop: CASSHHNPDRDGYTF. The CDR3 bases are TGTGCCAGCAGCCACCACAACCCCGACAGGGATGGCTACACCTTC.

This clone was picked up one time. The CDR3 DNA follows: TGTGCCAGCGAGAGGGTTGAGGGCACTGAAGCTTTCTTT. Its protein product is CASERVEGTEAFF. The chain couples TRBV5-6 to TRBJ1-1; no firm D call. Trimming removed 7 bases at V and 4 bases at J, with 14 bases between. Germline V CDR1 and CDR2: SGHDT, YYEEEE. The CDR3 has 13 residues.

The CDR3 loop is CSVEGHRETYGYTF. The DNA of the CDR3 is TGCAGCGTTGAAGGCCATAGGGAAACCTATGGCTACACCTTC. The V call is TRBV29-1, the J call TRBJ1-2; D call uncertain. In germline, CDR1 is SQVTM, CDR2 ANQGSEA. The CDR3 extends over 14 amino acids. Trimming stripped 1 base from V and 4 bases from J, with 13 bases between.

The rearrangement joins TRBV30 to TRBJ2-7; TRBD2 matches at 7 bases. V shed 2 bases, J shed 4 bases, and the junction held 5 bases outside the gene matches. The CDR3 runs 13 residues. Germline loops: CDR1 GTSNPN, CDR2 SVGIG (reference sequence). CDR3 amino acids: CAWSRDYLYEQYF. CDR3 sequence (DNA): TGTGCCTGGAGTCGGGACTACCTATACGAGCAGTACTTC.

This rearrangement joins TRBV4-3 to TRBJ2-7, with D maybe TRBD1 (6 bases). The V gene's germline CDR1 is LGHNA and CDR2 YSLEER. The V end lost 0 bases, the J end lost 3 bases, and 15 bases lay between the germline ends. This CDR3 comprises 16 residues. Written as DNA, the CDR3 is TGCGCCAGCAGCCAAGATAGGTCAAGGGGGATCTACGAGCAGTACTTC. Protein sequence: CASSQDRSRGIYEQYF.

J is TRBJ2-7 and V is TRBV10-3, with TRBD2 matching over 10 bases. This CDR3 is 16 amino acids long. J was trimmed by 2 bases and V by 2 bases; bases with no gene match: 6. The V gene's germline CDR1 is ENHRY and CDR2 SYGVKD. The CDR3, as DNA: TGTGCCATCAGTGAGCCTAGGACTAGCGGTGCCTACGAGCAGTACTTC. Protein: CAISEPRTSGAYEQYF.

This clone was seen a single time. V gene TRBV11-2 combines with J gene TRBJ2-7, with 9 bases that match TRBD2. The CDR3 is 16 residues long. The junction had 7 bases not matched to a gene; V was cut back by 4 bases and J by 0 bases. Germline V gene sequence: CDR1 SGHAT, CDR2 FQNNGV. The CDR3 DNA reads as TGTGCCAGCAGCTACCACATTAGCGGGAGCTCCTACGAGCAGTACTTC. It codes for CASSYHISGSSYEQYF.

This clone has just a few counts. This chain joins TRBV3-1 (or the pseudogene TRBV3-2) and TRBJ1-1, with a tentative D call TRBD1 (6 bases). The germline V gene has CDR1 LGHDT and CDR2 YNNKEL (reference sequence). Trimming took 4 bases from V and 1 from J, leaving 10 bases between them. The CDR3 is made up of 14 amino acids. The DNA for the CDR3 is TGTGCCAGCAGCCCGACAGGCAAGAACACTGAAGCTTTCTTT. It translates to CASSPTGKNTEAFF.